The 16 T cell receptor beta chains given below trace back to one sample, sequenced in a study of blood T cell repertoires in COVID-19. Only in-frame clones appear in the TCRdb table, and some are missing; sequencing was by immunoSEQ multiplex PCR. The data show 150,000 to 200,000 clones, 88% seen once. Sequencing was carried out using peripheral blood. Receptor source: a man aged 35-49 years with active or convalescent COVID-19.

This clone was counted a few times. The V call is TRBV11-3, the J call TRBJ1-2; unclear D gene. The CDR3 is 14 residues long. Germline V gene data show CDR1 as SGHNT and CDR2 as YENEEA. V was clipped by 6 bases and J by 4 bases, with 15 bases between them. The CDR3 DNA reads TGTGCCAGCAGTTCGGTCAGCGCATCCTATGGCTACACCTTC. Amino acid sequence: CASSSVSASYGYTF.

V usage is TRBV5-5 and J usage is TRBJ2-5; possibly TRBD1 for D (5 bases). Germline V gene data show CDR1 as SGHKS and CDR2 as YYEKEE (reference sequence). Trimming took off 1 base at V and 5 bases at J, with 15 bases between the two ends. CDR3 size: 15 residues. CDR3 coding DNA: TGTGCCAGCAGCTTGTGGCCAGGGCGTGGGGAGACCCAGTACTTC. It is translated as CASSLWPGRGETQYF.

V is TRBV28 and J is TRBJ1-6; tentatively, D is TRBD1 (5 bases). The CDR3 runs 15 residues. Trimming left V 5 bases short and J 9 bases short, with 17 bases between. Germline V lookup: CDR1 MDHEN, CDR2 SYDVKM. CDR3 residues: CASSLGGTGGSPLHF. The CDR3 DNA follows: TGTGCCAGCAGTCTTGGCGGGACGGGGGGTTCACCCCTCCACTTT. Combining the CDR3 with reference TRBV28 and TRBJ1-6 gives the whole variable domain DVKVTQSSRYLVKRTGEKVFLECVQDMDHENMFWYRQDPGLGLRLIYFSYDVKMKEKGDIPEGYSVSREKKERFSLILESASTNQTSMYLCASSLGGTGGSPLHFGNGTRLTVT.

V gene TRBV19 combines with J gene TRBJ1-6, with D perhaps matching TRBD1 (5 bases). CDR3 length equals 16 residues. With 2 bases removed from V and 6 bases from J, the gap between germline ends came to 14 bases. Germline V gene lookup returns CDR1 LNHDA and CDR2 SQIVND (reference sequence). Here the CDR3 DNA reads TGTGCCAGTAGTATACAGGGTCGCCTCCTTAATTCACCCCTCCACTTT. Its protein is CASSIQGRLLNSPLHF.

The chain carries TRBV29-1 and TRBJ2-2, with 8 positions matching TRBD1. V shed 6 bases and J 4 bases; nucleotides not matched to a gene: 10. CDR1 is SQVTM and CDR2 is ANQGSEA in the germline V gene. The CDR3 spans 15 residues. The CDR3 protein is CSVRDRGVSTGELFF. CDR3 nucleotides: TGCAGCGTCCGCGACAGGGGAGTTAGCACCGGGGAGCTGTTTTTT.

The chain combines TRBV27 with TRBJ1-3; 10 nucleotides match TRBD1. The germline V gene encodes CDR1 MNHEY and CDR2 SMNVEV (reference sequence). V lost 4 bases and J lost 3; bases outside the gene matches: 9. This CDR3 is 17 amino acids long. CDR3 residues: CASSSLTGQGFGNTIYF. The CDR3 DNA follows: TGTGCCAGCAGTTCGCTGACGGGACAGGGGTTTGGAAACACCATATATTTT.

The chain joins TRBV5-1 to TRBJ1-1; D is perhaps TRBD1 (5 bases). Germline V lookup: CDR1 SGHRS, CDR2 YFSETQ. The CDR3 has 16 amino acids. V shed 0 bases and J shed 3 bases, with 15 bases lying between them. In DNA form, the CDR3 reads TGCGCCAGCAGCTTGGAAGGGGCGGGGTTGCACACTGAAGCTTTCTTT. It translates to CASSLEGAGLHTEAFF.

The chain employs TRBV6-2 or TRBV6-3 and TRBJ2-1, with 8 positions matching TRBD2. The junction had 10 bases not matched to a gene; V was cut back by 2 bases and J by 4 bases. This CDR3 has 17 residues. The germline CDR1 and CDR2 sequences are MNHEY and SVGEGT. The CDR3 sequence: CASSYTSGTRGYNEQFF. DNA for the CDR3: TGTGCCAGCAGTTACACCTCCGGGACTAGGGGATACAATGAGCAGTTCTTC.

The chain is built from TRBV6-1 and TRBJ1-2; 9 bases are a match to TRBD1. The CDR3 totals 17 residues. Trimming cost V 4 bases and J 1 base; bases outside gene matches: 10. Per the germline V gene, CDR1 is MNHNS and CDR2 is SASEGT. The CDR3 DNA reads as TGTGCCAGCAGTGTAGCCCGGACAGGGGCCGATAACTATGGCTACACCTTC. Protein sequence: CASSVARTGADNYGYTF.

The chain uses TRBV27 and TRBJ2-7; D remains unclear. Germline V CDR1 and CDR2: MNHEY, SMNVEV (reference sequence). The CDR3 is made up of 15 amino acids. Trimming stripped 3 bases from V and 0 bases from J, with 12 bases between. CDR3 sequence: CASSLSTPTSYEQYF. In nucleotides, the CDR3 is TGTGCCAGCAGTTTGTCCACACCAACCTCCTACGAGCAGTACTTC.

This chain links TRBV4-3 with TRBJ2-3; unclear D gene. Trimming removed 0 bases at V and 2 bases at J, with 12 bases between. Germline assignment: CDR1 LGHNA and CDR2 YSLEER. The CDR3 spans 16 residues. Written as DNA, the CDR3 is TGCGCCAGCAGCCAAGATCTGATTGGCATCACAGATACGCAGTATTTT. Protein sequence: CASSQDLIGITDTQYF.

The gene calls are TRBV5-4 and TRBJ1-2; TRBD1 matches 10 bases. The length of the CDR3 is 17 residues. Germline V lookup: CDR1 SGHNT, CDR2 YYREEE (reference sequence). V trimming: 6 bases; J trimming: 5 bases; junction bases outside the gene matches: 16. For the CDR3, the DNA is TGTGCCAGCAACACCGGGACAGGGGCTTCTTTTTGGTATGGCTACACCTTC. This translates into CASNTGTGASFWYGYTF.

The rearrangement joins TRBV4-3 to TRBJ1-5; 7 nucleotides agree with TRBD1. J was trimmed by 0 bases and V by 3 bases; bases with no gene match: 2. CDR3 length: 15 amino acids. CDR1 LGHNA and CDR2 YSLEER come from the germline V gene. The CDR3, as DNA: TGCGCCAGCAGCCAGGGGACAGATAGCAATCAGCCCCAGCATTTT. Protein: CASSQGTDSNQPQHF.

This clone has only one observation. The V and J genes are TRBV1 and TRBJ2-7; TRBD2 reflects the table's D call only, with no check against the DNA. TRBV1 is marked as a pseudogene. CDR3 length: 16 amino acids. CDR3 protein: CTSSQGGLANLYEQYF. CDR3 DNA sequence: TGCACCAGCAGCCAGGGGGGACTAGCGAATCTCTACGAGCAGTACTTC.

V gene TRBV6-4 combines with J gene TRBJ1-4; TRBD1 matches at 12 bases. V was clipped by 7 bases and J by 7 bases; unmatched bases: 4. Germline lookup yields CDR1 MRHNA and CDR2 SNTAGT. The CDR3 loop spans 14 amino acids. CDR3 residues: CASKPGQGAEKLFF. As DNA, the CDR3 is TGTGCCAGCAAGCCGGGACAGGGGGCTGAAAAACTGTTTTTT.

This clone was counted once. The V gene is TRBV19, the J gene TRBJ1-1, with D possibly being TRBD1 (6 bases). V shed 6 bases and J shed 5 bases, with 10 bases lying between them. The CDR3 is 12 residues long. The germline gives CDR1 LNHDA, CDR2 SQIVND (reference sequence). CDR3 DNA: TGTGCCAGTAGACAGGGATTGACTGAAGCTTTCTTT. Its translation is CASRQGLTEAFF.